The 6 T cell receptor beta chains in this list originate from one sample, sequenced in a study of blood T cells in healthy people across ages. Sample-barcoded 5' priming and a J-beta primer mix drove a second PCR of about 6 to 12 cycles. TCRdb re-called the 5' RACE reads with MiXCR, one entry per CDR3 protein. The profile shows 630,000 or so distinct CDR3 sequences, roughly 31% of them singletons. What was sequenced was blood. The receptors stem from a woman aged 80 or older in good health.

V and J are TRBV7-9 and TRBJ2-3; 9 bases are a match to TRBD1. Germline assignment: CDR1 SEHNR and CDR2 FQNEAQ (reference sequence). The CDR3 is 16 amino acids. After removal of 5 bases from V and 3 bases from J, the junction contained 9 bases not matched to a gene. The CDR3 coding sequence is TGTGCCAGCAGCCCCGGGACAGGGATTGGGACAGATACGCAGTATTTT. Its protein is CASSPGTGIGTDTQYF.

Ten or more counts support this clonotype. This chain joins TRBV5-1 and TRBJ1-2; D remains ambiguous. CDR1 is SGHRS, CDR2 YFSETQ, per germline. V lost 0 bases, J lost 2 bases, and 2 bases lay in between. This CDR3 is 12 amino acids long. The CDR3: CASSLGNYGYTF. The CDR3 region has the DNA TGCGCCAGCAGCTTGGGCAACTATGGCTACACCTTC.

The chain links TRBV3-1 to TRBJ1-4, with D possibly TRBD1 on 5 matching bases. The CDR3 loop spans 14 amino acids. V was trimmed by 5 bases and J by 3 bases, leaving 10 bases between them. Per germline, CDR1 LGHDT and CDR2 YNNKEL (reference sequence). The CDR3 is CASSEGTPNEKLFF. The CDR3 nucleotides are TGTGCCAGCAGCGAAGGGACGCCTAATGAAAAACTGTTTTTT.

This clonotype was counted at least ten times. This chain links TRBV20-1 with TRBJ1-2; tentative D call: TRBD1 (5 bases). Germline CDR1 is DFQATT and CDR2 is SNEGSKA (reference sequence). The CDR3 extends over 12 amino acids. Trimming stripped 1 base from V and 8 bases from J, with 11 bases between. The CDR3 loop is CSARVTGSGYTF. CDR3 in DNA: TGCAGTGCTAGAGTCACAGGTTCCGGCTACACCTTC.

V is TRBV5-6 and J is TRBJ1-5; TRBD1 is a possible D gene (5 bases). This CDR3 spans 17 amino acids. V lost 4 bases and J 0 bases, leaving 17 bases between the germline ends. CDR1 and CDR2 (germline): SGHDT, YYEEEE. CDR3 residues: CASSPGRGSYSNQPQHF. In DNA, the CDR3 is TGTGCCAGCAGCCCGGGGCGCGGCAGCTATAGCAATCAGCCCCAGCATTTT.

Of note for this clonotype: A much larger clone lies a single base off, so this may be a read error. CDR3 residues: CASSESRGGSNRPQHF. CDR3 in DNA: TGTGCCAGCAGTGAATCCAGGGGTGGGAGCAATCGGCCCCAGCATTTT. The chain combines TRBV2 with TRBJ1-5; maybe TRBD1 (6 bases). The germline gives CDR1 SNHLY, CDR2 FYNNEI. This CDR3 contains 16 residues.